These 20 T cell receptor beta chains came from one sample sequenced in a study of cytomegalovirus exposure and HLA in healthy donors. With 60 Vbeta and 13 Jbeta primers, the PCR was carried out. Assay: immunoSEQ multiplex PCR; the TCRdb copy retains only in-frame clones and omits some. The sample lists approximately 98,000 clones; about 74% were seen once. The sequenced sample was PBMCs. These receptors were taken from a male donor in good health and CMV-seronegative.

The J gene is TRBJ2-3, the V gene TRBV25-1; maybe TRBD1 (6 bases). The CDR3 consists of 14 residues. Germline CDR1 MGHDK, CDR2 SYGVNS. V shed 1 base and J shed 9 bases, with 14 bases lying between them. CDR3 residues: CASSESRPGDTQYF. The CDR3 DNA reads TGTGCCAGCAGTGAATCTAGACCAGGGGACACGCAGTATTTT.

The J gene is TRBJ2-7, the V gene TRBV15, with 8 bases aligning to TRBD1. This CDR3 is built from 15 residues. The ends lost 5 bases at V and 7 bases at J; junction bases unmatched: 13. Germline V gene sequence: CDR1 LNHNV, CDR2 YYDKDF (reference sequence). In DNA, the CDR3 is TGTGCCACCAGCCGCCGACAGGGGATGGGTGGGGAGCAGTACTTC. Translated: CATSRRQGMGGEQYF. Looking up the rest from reference TRBV15 and TRBJ2-7 gives the full variable domain: DAMVIQNPRYQVTQFGKPVTLSCSQTLNHNVMYWYQQKSSQAPKLLFHYYDKDFNNEADTPDNFQSRRPNTSFCFLDIRSPGLGDTAMYLCATSRRQGMGGEQYFGPGTRLTVT.

The V and J genes are TRBV19 and TRBJ2-7; tentative D call: TRBD2 (5 bases). The germline V and J ends were trimmed by 4 bases and 6 bases, with 13 bases remaining between them. CDR1 and CDR2 (germline): LNHDA, SQIVND (reference sequence). CDR3 length: 13 residues. The CDR3 loop reads CASSTAPRGEQYF. The CDR3 region has the DNA TGTGCCAGTAGTACCGCGCCCCGGGGCGAGCAGTACTTC.

The rearrangement joins TRBV9 to TRBJ2-5; a weak D match, TRBD1 (6 bases). With 2 bases removed from V and 4 bases from J, the gap between germline ends came to 12 bases. The CDR3 runs to 14 residues. In germline, CDR1 is SGDLS, CDR2 YYNGEE. The CDR3 spells CASSVQGSRETQYF. The CDR3, as DNA: TGTGCCAGCAGCGTCCAGGGGAGTCGAGAGACCCAGTACTTC.

This chain joins TRBV28 and TRBJ2-1; TRBD1 might be the D (7 bases). CDR3 length: 14 residues. Trimming took 3 bases from V and 4 from J, leaving 10 bases between them. The germline V gene has CDR1 MDHEN and CDR2 SYDVKM. For the CDR3, the DNA is TGTGCCAGCAGTTTCAGGGGGGCGTACAATGAGCAGTTCTTC. Its translation is CASSFRGAYNEQFF.

There are a few counts of this clone. The chain combines TRBV28 with TRBJ1-2, with D perhaps TRBD1 (5 bases). Trimming cost V 7 bases and J 8 bases, with 14 bases left between them. This CDR3 contains 12 residues. Germline V gene data show CDR1 as MDHEN and CDR2 as SYDVKM. The CDR3 protein is CASTTRRAGYTF. DNA for the CDR3: TGTGCCAGCACCACCCGCAGGGCCGGCTACACCTTC.

As DNA, the CDR3 is TGTGCCAGCAGCCGGGGGACAGGGGTCTCCTACGAGCAGTACTTC. It specifies CASSRGTGVSYEQYF. The chain links TRBV5-6 to TRBJ2-7; 10 positions agree with TRBD1. This CDR3 has 15 amino acids. The V segment lost 4 bases and the J segment 0 bases; nucleotides outside the gene matches: 4. From germline, CDR1 is SGHDT and CDR2 YYEEEE.

This clone was picked up a small number of times. The rearrangement joins TRBV30 to TRBJ2-1; no definite D call. The CDR3 runs 11 residues. Germline V gives CDR1 GTSNPN, CDR2 SVGIG (reference sequence). V was clipped by 2 bases and J by 10 bases, with 9 bases between them. The CDR3 loop is CAWSSAEEQFF. The CDR3 region has the DNA TGTGCCTGGAGTTCTGCGGAGGAGCAGTTCTTC.

At least ten counts were recorded for this clone. V is TRBV4-3 and J is TRBJ2-3; 12 nucleotides match TRBD2. The CDR3 loop spans 16 amino acids. CDR1 is LGHNA and CDR2 is YSLEER in the germline V gene. J lost 4 bases, V lost 0 bases, and 2 bases had no gene match. CDR3 DNA: TGCGCCAGCAGCCAAGATCTAGCGGGAGGGTCAGATACGCAGTATTTT. It specifies CASSQDLAGGSDTQYF.

The rearrangement joins TRBV6-6 to TRBJ2-7; 8 nucleotides match TRBD1. From germline, CDR1 is MNHNY and CDR2 SVGAGI (reference sequence). With V trimmed by 7 bases and J by 5 bases, 10 bases remained unmatched. The length of the CDR3 is 14 residues. The CDR3 DNA reads as TGTGCCAGCACCGCCCGGACAGGGTCTCACGAGCAGTACTTC. The encoded protein is CASTARTGSHEQYF.

This chain joins TRBV30 and TRBJ1-2, with TRBD1 as a possible D gene (5 bases). The CDR3 has 15 residues. The V gene's germline CDR1 is GTSNPN and CDR2 SVGIG (reference sequence). The V end was cut by 0 bases, the J end by 4 bases, with 15 bases between. The CDR3 DNA is TGTGCCTGGAGTGTAACGGCAGGGAGGGCCTATGGCTACACCTTC. This gives the protein CAWSVTAGRAYGYTF.

The CDR3 region is CASSEGLATGELFF. The CDR3 nucleotides are TGTGCCAGCAGTGAAGGGTTAGCGACCGGGGAGCTGTTTTTT. This rearrangement joins TRBV25-1 to TRBJ2-2, with a weak D call TRBD2 (5 bases). This CDR3 is built from 14 residues. The ends were cut back, 2 bases at V and 5 bases at J, with 9 bases in the middle. In germline, CDR1 is MGHDK, CDR2 SYGVNS.

This CDR3 is CSVEGGLGNTEAFF. The CDR3 DNA is TGCAGCGTTGAAGGCGGTTTGGGGAACACTGAAGCTTTCTTT. V and J are TRBV29-1 and TRBJ1-1; D unresolved. V lost 1 base and J 1 base, leaving 10 bases between the germline ends. This CDR3 spans 14 amino acids. The germline V gene encodes CDR1 SQVTM and CDR2 ANQGSEA.

This clone was seen more than once but under ten times. The chain has TRBV2 and TRBJ2-6; 8 nucleotides align to TRBD1. CDR1 is SNHLY and CDR2 is FYNNEI in the germline V gene. This CDR3 has 16 residues. V was clipped by 11 bases and J by 0 bases; unmatched bases: 9. DNA of the CDR3: TGTGCCGAATCGACAGGGGTAGACTCTGGGGCCAACGTCCTGACTTTC. Protein sequence: CAESTGVDSGANVLTF.

The chain links TRBV19 to TRBJ1-4; TRBD1 might be the D (5 bases). This CDR3 is 13 amino acids long. In germline, CDR1 is LNHDA, CDR2 SQIVND (reference sequence). Trimming pared 5 bases from V and 3 bases from J, leaving 7 bases between. The CDR3, as DNA: TGTGCCAGTAGTGGGGCAGCTAATGAAAAACTGTTTTTT. Its translation: CASSGAANEKLFF.

The chain has TRBV5-4 and TRBJ1-3, with 10 bases fitting TRBD1. V lost 3 bases to trimming and J lost 2 bases; unmatched junction nucleotides: 5. Germline V gene lookup returns CDR1 SGHNT and CDR2 YYREEE (reference sequence). The CDR3 totals 16 residues. The CDR3 nucleotides are TGTGCCAGCAGCTCGGGGGACAGGGGACCTGGAAACACCATATATTTT. This translates into CASSSGDRGPGNTIYF.

This clone was counted between two and nine times. V and J are TRBV4-2 and TRBJ2-2; 11 bases are a match to TRBD2. CDR1 LGHNA and CDR2 YNFKEQ come from the germline V gene. Trimming at V came to 1 base and at J to 4 bases, leaving 23 bases not matched to a gene. The CDR3 loop spans 23 amino acids. In DNA form, the CDR3 reads TGTGCCAGCAGCCAAGTCCCCGGGACTAGCGGAACCACAACCCTAAGGGGCACCGGGGAGCTGTTTTTT. Translation: CASSQVPGTSGTTTLRGTGELFF.

The chain links TRBV5-4 to TRBJ2-3, with 11 bases fitting TRBD2. CDR3 length: 17 amino acids. Germline loops: CDR1 SGHNT, CDR2 YYREEE (reference sequence). V was pared by 4 bases and J by 8 bases, with 15 bases of the junction left unmatched. CDR3 residues: CASSPGGSGRVQGTQYF. The CDR3, as DNA: TGTGCCAGCAGCCCCGGGGGTAGCGGGAGGGTTCAGGGTACGCAGTATTTT. The complete variable domain, with remaining parts taken from reference TRBV5-4 and TRBJ2-3, reads ETGVTQSPTHLIKTRGQQVTLRCSSQSGHNTVSWYQQALGQGPQFIFQYYREEENGRGNFPPRFSGLQFPNYSSELNVNALELDDSALYLCASSPGGSGRVQGTQYFGPGTRLTVL.

CDR3 sequence reads: CASSLMGPSNTGELFF. CDR3 nucleotide sequence: TGTGCCAGCAGCTTAATGGGCCCCTCGAACACCGGGGAGCTGTTTTTT. The chain carries TRBV7-3 and TRBJ2-2; no clear D. This CDR3 is 16 amino acids long. Trimming pared 1 base from V and 0 bases from J, leaving 9 bases between. Looked up from germline, CDR1 is SGHTA and CDR2 is FQGTGA.

The chain employs TRBV2 and TRBJ1-2, with D perhaps matching TRBD1 (6 bases). This CDR3 is 15 amino acids long. CDR1 and CDR2 from the germline V gene are SNHLY and FYNNEI. V was clipped by 11 bases and J by 1 base, with 20 bases between them. The CDR3 sequence is CAGKPGTIINYGYTF. For the CDR3, the DNA is TGTGCCGGAAAGCCGGGGACAATTATTAACTATGGCTACACCTTC.